Described below is a single TCR beta chain sequence and its context. Its antigen has not been determined. Per-base quality was not reported, and no clone a single base away is much larger than it. V is pared back by 3 bases and J by 4 bases, with 13 bases lying between the germline termini. The CDR3 covers 14 residues, taking in both the cysteine and the phenylalanine. Kept here is only the CDR3 DNA, which spans 42 bases and is read in frame from base 1. CDR1 LNHNV and CDR2 YYDKDF were looked up in the germline V gene (reference sequence). The data belong to a study of CD8 T cells in ankylosing spondylitis (dated by TCRdb to 2017 to 2019). Notes on the research overall: T cell receptor beta repertoires were profiled in healthy donors and ankylosing spondylitis patients so that disease-linked TCR variants could be found. The whole study cohort included 85 to 120 healthy donors and roughly 24 ankylosing spondylitis patients. Peripheral blood was sampled, and synovial fluid was also collected from ankylosing spondylitis patients. What the authors observed across the whole study: According to the report, matched synovial fluid samples from ankylosing spondylitis patients were significantly enriched for the disease-linked clones. A CD8+ phenotype was shown by the disease-linked clones, which were found at relatively low frequencies in peripheral blood. Some TCR beta motif variants had previously been reported in synovial fluid and blood of reactive arthritis patients, which suggested common disease-initiation mechanisms. A TCR beta motif made up of eight or nine highly homologous amino acid variants appeared to be characteristic of blood from ankylosing spondylitis patients.

The sequencer listed for this sample is Illumina HiSeq 2500. Quantitative 5'-RACE with molecular barcodes was used to prepare TCR beta libraries. Turning to the authors' computational methods: A new computational method based on a probabilistic model of VDJ rearrangement was used to identify disease-linked TCR variants. The raw public reads went through TCRdb reprocessing: fastp at Q25, MiXCR clone calling, in-frame beta chains kept. Identical CDR3 proteins give one entry, which carries the most common genes and DNA. These V and J calls derive from TCRdb rather than the authors' analysis. The sample table shows 350,000 to 400,000 distinct CDR3 sequences, and roughly 20% are seen once. Around 13% of the sample rests with the top ten.

The chain joins TRBV15 to TRBJ2-7; matching of 5 bases hints at TRBD1 as the D gene. The clonotype comes from a male donor with ankylosing spondylitis or in good health (not recorded which). The specimen sequenced was blood, either unsorted or a sorted T cell fraction (not recorded which). The bases are TGTGCCACCAGCAGTGGGGCAGGGTGGTACGAGCAGTACTTC. Its protein is CATSSGAGWYEQYF.